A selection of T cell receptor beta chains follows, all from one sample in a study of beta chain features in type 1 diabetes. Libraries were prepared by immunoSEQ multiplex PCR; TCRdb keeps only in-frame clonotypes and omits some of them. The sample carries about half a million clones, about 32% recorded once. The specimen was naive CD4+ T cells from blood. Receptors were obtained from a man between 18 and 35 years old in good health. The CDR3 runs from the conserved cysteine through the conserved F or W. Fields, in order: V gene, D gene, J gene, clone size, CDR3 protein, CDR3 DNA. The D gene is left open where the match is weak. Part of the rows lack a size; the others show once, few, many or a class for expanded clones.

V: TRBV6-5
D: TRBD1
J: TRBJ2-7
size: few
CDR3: CASRRQGGSYEQYF
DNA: TGTGCCAGCAGGCGACAGGGGGGGTCCTACGAGCAGTACTTC

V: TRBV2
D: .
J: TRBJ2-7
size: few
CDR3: CASSPDVPYEQYF
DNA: TGTGCCAGCAGCCCGGACGTTCCCTACGAGCAGTACTTC

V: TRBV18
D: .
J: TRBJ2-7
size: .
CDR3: CASSPLLYEQYF
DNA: TGTGCCAGCTCACCACTTCTCTACGAGCAGTACTTC

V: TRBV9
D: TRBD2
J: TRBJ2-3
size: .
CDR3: CASSVLRTSELGTDTQYF
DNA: TGTGCCAGCAGCGTACTCCGGACTAGCGAATTGGGGACAGATACGCAGTATTTT

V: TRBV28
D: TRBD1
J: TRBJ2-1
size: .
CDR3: CASTKPGQGYNEQFF
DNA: TGTGCCAGCACCAAACCGGGACAGGGCTACAATGAGCAGTTCTTC

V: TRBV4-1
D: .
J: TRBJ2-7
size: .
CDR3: CASSQVRESNEQYF
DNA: TGCGCCAGCAGCCAAGTACGGGAGAGCAACGAGCAGTACTTC

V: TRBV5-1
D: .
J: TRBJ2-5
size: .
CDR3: CASSLLGAAETQYF
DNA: TGCGCCAGCAGCTTGTTGGGGGCTGCGGAGACCCAGTACTTC

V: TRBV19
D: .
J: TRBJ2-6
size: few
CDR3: CASRKNRDSGANVLTF
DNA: TGTGCCAGTAGGAAAAACAGGGACTCTGGGGCCAACGTCCTGACTTTC

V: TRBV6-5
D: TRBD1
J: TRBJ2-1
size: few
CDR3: CASNRGTGYEQFF
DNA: TGTGCCAGCAATAGAGGGACAGGCTATGAGCAGTTCTTC

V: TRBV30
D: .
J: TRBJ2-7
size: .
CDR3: CAWGTGPLPEQYF
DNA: TGTGCCTGGGGGACTGGACCTCTACCAGAGCAGTACTTC

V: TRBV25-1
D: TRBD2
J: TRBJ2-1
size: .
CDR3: CASSVAGALNEQFF
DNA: TGTGCCAGCAGTGTAGCGGGAGCTCTCAATGAGCAGTTCTTC

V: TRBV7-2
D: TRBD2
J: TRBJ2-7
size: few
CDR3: CASGELAGVGEQYF
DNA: TGTGCCAGCGGCGAGCTAGCGGGAGTTGGCGAGCAGTACTTC